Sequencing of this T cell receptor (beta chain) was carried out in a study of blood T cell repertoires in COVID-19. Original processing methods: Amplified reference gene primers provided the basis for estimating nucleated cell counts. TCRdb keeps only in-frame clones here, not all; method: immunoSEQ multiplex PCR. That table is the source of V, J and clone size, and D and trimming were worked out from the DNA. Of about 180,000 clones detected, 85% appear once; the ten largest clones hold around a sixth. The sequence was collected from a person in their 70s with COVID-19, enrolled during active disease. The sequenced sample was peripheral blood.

DNA of the CDR3: TGTGCCAGCAGCCCGTCTGGGCGCAGAATTGGAACAGATACGCAGTATTTT. Residues: CASSPSGRRIGTDTQYF. The chain employs TRBV7-6 and TRBJ2-3; D gene unclear. The ends were cut back, 5 bases at V and 3 bases at J, with 21 bases in the middle. The germline V gene encodes CDR1 SGHVS and CDR2 FNYEAQ. The CDR3 covers 17 residues.